Below, 14 T cell receptor beta chains from the same sample are listed, as sequenced in a study of metastatic and nonmetastatic thyroid tumors. TCRdb used MiXCR to call clones anew from the PCR reads. The sample holds about 40,000 clones, over 10% seen once. There were no patients who had received any treatment before thyroid surgery. Sequenced input: blood. These receptors were taken from a female donor with papillary thyroid cancer or a benign thyroid nodule (not recorded which). Some clones in this sample may be carry-over from other donors' samples.

This clone was observed many times. The chain combines TRBV7-6 with TRBJ2-1; TRBD2 might be the D (5 bases). The CDR3 sequence is 12 residues long. Trimming left V 9 bases short and J 7 bases short, with 13 bases between. Germline assignment: CDR1 SGHVS and CDR2 FNYEAQ. The CDR3 loop reads CARSGGWNEQFF. For the CDR3, the DNA is TGTGCCAGGTCGGGCGGGTGGAATGAGCAGTTCTTC.

This clone appeared many times. V is TRBV9 and J is TRBJ2-3; 11 bases match TRBD2. The CDR3 has 15 residues. The germline gives CDR1 SGDLS, CDR2 YYNGEE. The trim removed 3 bases at V and 0 bases at J, leaving 0 bases unmatched. CDR3 residues: CASSGTSGSTDTQYF. CDR3 nucleotides: TGTGCCAGCAGCGGGACTAGCGGGAGCACAGATACGCAGTATTTT.

For this clone: One end of the junction is discordant with germline, which a read error may explain. The chain recombines TRBV9 with TRBJ2-2, with D perhaps TRBD2 (5 bases). From germline, CDR1 is SGDLS and CDR2 YYNGEE. The CDR3 is 16 amino acids. Here the CDR3 reads CASSVDPVASTGDLFF. As DNA, the CDR3 is TGTGCCAGCAGCGTAGATCCAGTGGCGAGCACCGGGGATCTGTTTTTT. The complete variable domain, with remaining parts taken from reference TRBV9 and TRBJ2-2, reads DSGVTQTPKHLITATGQRVTLRCSPRSGDLSVYWYQQSLDQGLQFLIQYYNGEERAKGNILERFSAQQFPDLHSELNLSSLELGDSALYFCASSVDPVASTGDLFFGEGSRLTVL.

Many counts were recorded for this clone. V usage is TRBV6-1 and J usage is TRBJ2-7; D not resolved. The germline V gene encodes CDR1 MNHNS and CDR2 SASEGT. V lost 1 base and J 0 bases, leaving 10 bases between the germline ends. The CDR3 length is 15 residues. In nucleotides, the CDR3 is TGTGCCAGCAGTGAAGGAATAGGGATCTCCTACGAGCAGTACTTC. Protein product: CASSEGIGISYEQYF.

The chain links TRBV27 to TRBJ2-3; D possibly corresponds to TRBD1 (5 bases). The CDR3 length is 13 residues. Between the trimmed V and J ends, which lost 8 bases and 0 bases, there was a span of 9 bases. Germline V CDR1 and CDR2: MNHEY, SMNVEV (reference sequence). CDR3 in amino acids: CASGQTSTDTQYF. CDR3 DNA: TGTGCCAGCGGACAAACAAGCACAGATACGCAGTATTTT.

This clone was seen many times. This sequence joins TRBV6-2 or TRBV6-3 and TRBJ1-4; D is unclear. Deletions cut 4 bases from V and 7 bases from J, with 13 bases between. There are 14 residues in the CDR3. Germline CDR1 and CDR2: MNHEY and SVGEGT. CDR3 loop: CASSSNVGSEKLFF. In nucleotides, the CDR3 is TGTGCCAGCAGTTCTAACGTCGGGTCTGAAAAACTGTTTTTT.

Many counts were recorded for this clone. The chain couples TRBV5-5 to TRBJ2-7, with 8 bases identical to TRBD2. The germline V gene has CDR1 SGHKS and CDR2 YYEKEE (reference sequence). The CDR3 runs 17 residues. V was clipped by 2 bases and J by 4 bases; unmatched bases: 14. CDR3 loop: CASSLVAGYGVPYEQYF. The CDR3 coding sequence is TGTGCCAGCAGCTTAGTAGCGGGATATGGGGTCCCTTACGAGCAGTACTTC.

This clone was observed at least ten times. V usage is TRBV27 and J usage is TRBJ1-4; D gene unclear. CDR3 size: 14 residues. Trimming cost V 3 bases and J 2 bases, with 7 bases left between them. CDR1 MNHEY and CDR2 SMNVEV come from the germline V gene (reference sequence). The CDR3 protein is CASSFNPTNEKLFF. For the CDR3, the DNA is TGTGCCAGCAGTTTCAACCCTACTAATGAAAAACTGTTTTTT.

This clone was seen many times. The gene calls are TRBV4-2 and TRBJ2-3, with D possibly being TRBD2 (5 bases). V lost 1 base and J lost 0, with 5 bases in between. The germline gives CDR1 LGHNA, CDR2 YNFKEQ. The CDR3 runs 14 residues. Here the CDR3 DNA reads TGTGCCAGCAGCCAAGGGACTAGCACAGATACGCAGTATTTT. It specifies CASSQGTSTDTQYF.

In the case of this clone: Possible read error: a much larger clone is one base away. The chain employs TRBV30 and TRBJ1-1, with D uncertain. The ends were cut back, 2 bases at V and 4 bases at J, with 11 bases in the middle. This CDR3 has 13 residues. Germline CDR1 is GTSNPN and CDR2 is SVGIG (reference sequence). The DNA of the CDR3 is TGTGCCTGGAGTTTCGAGGGCGGCACTGAAGCTTTCTTT. Translating gives CAWSFEGGTEAFF.

This clone occurred many times. The rearrangement links TRBV30 to TRBJ1-2; unclear D gene. From germline, CDR1 is GTSNPN and CDR2 SVGIG (reference sequence). Trimming removed 1 base from V and 3 bases from J, with 15 bases in between. The CDR3 totals 15 residues. CDR3: CAWSALDTPYYGYTF. The CDR3 DNA reads TGTGCCTGGAGTGCTCTTGACACGCCATACTATGGCTACACCTTC.

This clone appeared many times. The chain is built from TRBV6-6 and TRBJ1-2; D call uncertain. Germline V CDR1 and CDR2: MNHNY, SVGAGI (reference sequence). This CDR3 contains 13 residues. Trimming pared 2 bases from V and 3 bases from J, leaving 7 bases between. The CDR3 nucleotides read TGTGCCAGCAGTTACGGGCGGGACTATGGCTACACCTTC. The encoded protein is CASSYGRDYGYTF.

This clone was seen many times. The junction and the germline gene differ at one end; a read error may be behind it. This sample includes further DNA sequences coding for the same CDR3. The rearrangement joins TRBV15 to TRBJ2-7, with TRBD1 matching over 7 bases. The CDR3 is 13 amino acids. CDR1 is LNHNV, CDR2 YYDKDF, per germline (reference sequence). CDR3 protein: CATKSGTEYEQYF. The CDR3 region has the DNA TGTGCCACCAAGTCCGGGACAGAGTACGAGCAGTATTTC.

This clone was seen more than once but under ten times. This rearrangement joins TRBV9 to TRBJ2-2; D gene uncertain. CDR3 length equals 13 residues. Germline V gene data show CDR1 as SGDLS and CDR2 as YYNGEE. Trimming shortened V by 0 bases and J by 4 bases, and 4 bases separated the two germline ends. In DNA form, the CDR3 reads TGTGCCAGCAGCGTAGGGACCACCGGGGAGCTGTTTTTT. The encoded protein is CASSVGTTGELFF. Combining the CDR3 with reference TRBV9 and TRBJ2-2 gives the whole variable domain DSGVTQTPKHLITATGQRVTLRCSPRSGDLSVYWYQQSLDQGLQFLIQYYNGEERAKGNILERFSAQQFPDLHSELNLSSLELGDSALYFCASSVGTTGELFFGEGSRLTVL.